The 17 T cell receptor beta chains presented below share a single source sample, sequenced in a study of cytomegalovirus exposure and HLA in healthy donors (dated by TCRdb to about 2017). The library was made by the immunoSEQ multiplex PCR assay. For the multiplex PCR, a mixture combining 60 forward primers for TCR Vbeta segments and 13 reverse primers for TCR Jbeta segments was used. TCRdb mirrors the immuneACCESS table, restricted to in-frame sequences. Some clones are absent from its copies; in checked studies, under half trace to an unresolved V gene, and the reason for the others is unknown. The sample table records under 200,000 clones; roughly four fifths of these occur just once. Together, the top ten hold less than 2% of the sample. Sequencing was done on a sample of PBMCs. The receptors derive from a woman younger than 30 in good health and CMV-seronegative.

The chain couples TRBV30 to TRBJ2-2; 8 nucleotides match TRBD2. V shed 3 bases, J shed 7 bases, and the junction held 10 bases outside the gene matches. The germline CDR1 and CDR2 sequences are GTSNPN and SVGIG (reference sequence). This CDR3 spans 15 amino acids. DNA of the CDR3: TGTGCCTGGAGCCTCGAGCGGGAGTTGGGCGGGGAGCTGTTTTTT. The encoded protein is CAWSLERELGGELFF.

The CDR3 is CASSQEGLAVFNTGELFF. DNA of the CDR3: TGTGCCAGCAGCCAAGAGGGACTAGCGGTCTTCAACACCGGGGAGCTGTTTTTT. The chain employs TRBV4-2 and TRBJ2-2; 11 nucleotides align to TRBD2. This CDR3 has 18 residues. Germline-derived CDR1 and CDR2 are LGHNA and YNFKEQ. Germline trimming cut 0 bases from V and 2 bases from J; bases unmatched to any gene: 5.

This chain uses TRBV4-3 with TRBJ2-7, with D perhaps matching TRBD2 (6 bases). The CDR3 loop spans 14 amino acids. Trimming stripped 0 bases from V and 6 bases from J, with 12 bases between. Germline V gives CDR1 LGHNA, CDR2 YSLEER. The chain's CDR3 is CASSQDTGVVEQYF. CDR3 sequence (DNA): TGCGCCAGCAGCCAAGACACGGGAGTGGTCGAGCAGTACTTC.

The genes are TRBV27 and TRBJ2-3; 11 bases line up with TRBD2. Germline CDR1 reads MNHEY; CDR2 reads SMNVEV (reference sequence). CDR3 length: 16 residues. J gave up 5 bases and V 5 bases, and 9 bases lay outside the gene matches. CDR3 loop: CASSLIAGGLGDTQYF. The CDR3 DNA is TGTGCCAGCAGTCTTATAGCGGGGGGGTTGGGAGATACGCAGTATTTT.

The V and J genes are TRBV19 and TRBJ2-7; 11 positions agree with TRBD1. V lost 3 bases, J lost 0 bases, and 4 bases stayed unmatched. The germline gives CDR1 LNHDA, CDR2 SQIVND (reference sequence). The CDR3 has 16 amino acids. CDR3 region: CASSIGTGGSSYEQYV. The CDR3 DNA is TGTGCCAGTAGTATCGGGACAGGGGGTTCCTCCTACGAGCAGTACGTC.

This clone was seen only once. V gene TRBV19 combines with J gene TRBJ1-5, with D unclear. Between the trimmed V and J ends, which lost 5 bases and 0 bases, there was a span of 23 bases. The length of the CDR3 is 19 residues. Germline assignment: CDR1 LNHDA and CDR2 SQIVND (reference sequence). The CDR3 spells CASSVAAQATGYSNQPQHF. The CDR3 DNA reads TGTGCCAGTAGTGTCGCCGCCCAGGCGACCGGATATAGCAATCAGCCCCAGCATTTT. The complete variable domain, with remaining parts taken from reference TRBV19 and TRBJ1-5, reads DGGITQSPKYLFRKEGQNVTLSCEQNLNHDAMYWYRQDPGQGLRLIYYSQIVNDFQKGDIAEGYSVSREKKESFPLTVTSAQKNPTAFYLCASSVAAQATGYSNQPQHFGDGTRLSIL.

V gene TRBV6-6 combines with J gene TRBJ2-3, with D perhaps TRBD2 (6 bases). Germline V gene sequence: CDR1 MNHNY, CDR2 SVGAGI (reference sequence). There are 15 residues in the CDR3. The V end lost 4 bases, the J end lost 0 bases, and 11 bases lay between the germline ends. The chain's CDR3 is CASSFPSGSTDTQYF. CDR3 bases: TGTGCCAGCAGTTTCCCGAGCGGGAGCACAGATACGCAGTATTTT.

CDR3 DNA sequence: TGTGCCAGCAGCTTATACCCGCAGGGGGCCGCTGAAGCTTTCTTT. Amino acids: CASSLYPQGAAEAFF. This sequence joins TRBV5-4 and TRBJ1-1; the match to TRBD1 covers 8 bases. V shed 2 bases, J shed 6 bases, and the junction held 9 bases outside the gene matches. This CDR3 is built from 15 residues. From germline, CDR1 is SGHNT and CDR2 YYREEE (reference sequence).

The V and J genes are TRBV29-1 and TRBJ2-5, with 8 bases that match TRBD1. Germline-derived CDR1 and CDR2 are SQVTM and ANQGSEA. Trimming at V came to 4 bases and at J to 3 bases, leaving 1 base not matched to a gene. CDR3 length: 12 amino acids. CDR3 region: CSVATGEETQYF. The DNA for the CDR3 is TGCAGCGTTGCGACAGGGGAAGAGACCCAGTACTTC.

This clone was detected a few times. This chain uses TRBV5-1 with TRBJ2-7, with TRBD2 matching 12 bases. The CDR3 runs to 14 residues. With V trimmed by 4 bases and J by 3 bases, 2 bases remained unmatched. CDR1 and CDR2 from the germline V gene are SGHRS and YFSETQ. CDR3 nucleotide sequence: TGCGCCAGCAGCCCGGGACTAGCGGGCTACGAGCAGTACTTC. Encoded protein: CASSPGLAGYEQYF.

CDR3 nucleotide sequence: TGCGCCAGCAGCCCTCGCCTAGCGGGAGTGGGTTCCTACAATGAGCAGTTCTTC. Protein sequence: CASSPRLAGVGSYNEQFF. This chain joins TRBV4-3 and TRBJ2-1; 10 bases agree with TRBD2. J was trimmed by 1 base and V by 4 bases; bases with no gene match: 10. CDR1 and CDR2 from the germline V gene are LGHNA and YSLEER. The CDR3 runs to 18 residues.

The chain carries TRBV5-1 and TRBJ2-5, with D possibly being TRBD1 (5 bases). The CDR3 covers 12 residues. The V gene lost 0 bases and the J gene lost 10 bases, with 10 bases spanning the gap. CDR1 and CDR2 (germline): SGHRS, YFSETQ. CDR3 loop: CASSLEGPHQYF. CDR3 in DNA: TGCGCCAGCAGCTTGGAGGGGCCTCACCAGTACTTC. The variable domain in full, completed from reference TRBV5-1 and TRBJ2-5, reads KAGVTQTPRYLIKTRGQQVTLSCSPISGHRSVSWYQQTPGQGLQFLFEYFSETQRNKGNFPGRFSGRQFSNSRSEMNVSTLELGDSALYLCASSLEGPHQYFGPGTRLLVL.

The chain links TRBV28 to TRBJ2-5; D unclear. Germline V gene sequence: CDR1 MDHEN, CDR2 SYDVKM. The CDR3 runs 12 residues. V lost 6 bases to trimming and J lost 4 bases, with 9 bases between them. The CDR3 loop is CASSPVGETQYF. DNA for the CDR3: TGTGCCAGCAGCCCGGTCGGAGAGACCCAGTACTTC.

The chain has TRBV7-2 and TRBJ2-1; the match to TRBD2 covers 10 bases. CDR3 size: 15 residues. Germline V lookup: CDR1 SGHTA, CDR2 FQGNSA. The trim removed 6 bases at V and 4 bases at J, leaving 6 bases unmatched. CDR3 amino acids: CASRPPGLAYNEQFF. The CDR3, as DNA: TGTGCCAGCAGACCGCCGGGACTAGCGTACAATGAGCAGTTCTTC.

The V and J genes are TRBV7-2 and TRBJ2-2; D is uncertain. V was cut by 1 base and J by 2 bases, with 8 bases left in between. The CDR3 extends over 15 amino acids. Germline values: CDR1 SGHTA, CDR2 FQGNSA. The CDR3 region is CASSLGLSNTGELFF. The CDR3 nucleotides are TGTGCCAGCAGCTTAGGGTTGAGTAACACCGGGGAGCTGTTTTTT.

The chain carries TRBV5-6 and TRBJ2-7; D is unresolved. The CDR3 has 13 amino acids. With 4 bases removed from V and 2 bases from J, the gap between germline ends came to 10 bases. Germline V CDR1 and CDR2: SGHDT, YYEEEE. The CDR3 DNA reads TGTGCCAGCAGCCCCGCTCCTACCTACGAGCAGTACTTC. Translated: CASSPAPTYEQYF. The full variable domain, in which reference TRBV5-6 and TRBJ2-7 provide the parts outside the CDR3, is DAGVTQSPTHLIKTRGQQVTLRCSPKSGHDTVSWYQQALGQGPQFIFQYYEEEERQRGNFPDRFSGHQFPNYSSELNVNALLLGDSALYLCASSPAPTYEQYFGPGTRLTVT.

This chain joins TRBV7-6 and TRBJ2-3, with D possibly TRBD2 on 5 matching bases. Germline V gene data show CDR1 as SGHVS and CDR2 as FNYEAQ. The CDR3 is 17 amino acids. V lost 1 base and J 1 base, leaving 15 bases between the germline ends. DNA of the CDR3: TGTGCCAGCAGCTTAGAGGTGAGGGCAATCCGCACAGATACGCAGTATTTT. Encoded protein: CASSLEVRAIRTDTQYF. Complete variable domain (other parts from reference TRBV7-6 and TRBJ2-3): GAGVSQSPRYKVTKRGQDVALRCDPISGHVSLYWYRQALGQGPEFLTYFNYEAQQDKSGLPNDRFSAERPEGSISTLTIQRTEQRDSAMYRCASSLEVRAIRTDTQYFGPGTRLTVL.